The 21 T cell receptor beta chains in this list originate from one sample, sequenced in a study of cytomegalovirus exposure and HLA in healthy donors. Sequenced by immunoSEQ multiplex PCR; TCRdb stores in-frame clones only, minus some. The sample holds under 200,000 clones; about 90% are singletons and the top ten take approximately 3%. Sequencing was carried out using PBMCs. The source of these receptors is a woman aged 18 to 35 in good health and CMV-seropositive.

The V and J genes are TRBV7-2 and TRBJ2-7; tentatively, D is TRBD2 (5 bases). This CDR3 is 11 amino acids long. The V and J ends lost 6 bases and 5 bases respectively, with 8 bases between them. In germline, CDR1 is SGHTA, CDR2 FQGNSA. In DNA form, the CDR3 reads TGTGCCAGCAGAGTGGGAGACGAGCAGTACTTC. Translating gives CASRVGDEQYF. Looking up the rest from reference TRBV7-2 and TRBJ2-7 gives the full variable domain: GAGVSQSPSNKVTEKGKDVELRCDPISGHTALYWYRQSLGQGLEFLIYFQGNSAPDKSGLPSDRFSAERTGGSVSTLTIQRTQQEDSAVYLCASRVGDEQYFGPGTRLTVT.

The rearrangement uses TRBV2 and TRBJ1-1, with 7 bases matching TRBD1. CDR1 SNHLY and CDR2 FYNNEI come from the germline V gene. The CDR3 sequence is 10 residues long. V was clipped by 11 bases and J by 7 bases; unmatched bases: 4. The CDR3 region has the DNA TGTGCCGTACAGGGGTATGAAGCTTTCTTT. This encodes CAVQGYEAFF.

The chain links TRBV25-1 to TRBJ2-7, with D maybe TRBD1 (6 bases). V was pared by 4 bases and J by 6 bases, with 10 bases between. Germline CDR1 reads MGHDK; CDR2 reads SYGVNS. The CDR3 has 12 residues. CDR3 nucleotides: TGTGCCAGCAGTGGAGACAGGAGCGAGCAGTACTTC. Translation gives CASSGDRSEQYF.

This rearrangement joins TRBV7-8 to TRBJ2-5; the match to TRBD2 covers 11 bases. The germline V gene has CDR1 SGHVS and CDR2 FQNEAQ. This CDR3 is built from 17 residues. V was clipped by 4 bases and J by 2 bases; unmatched bases: 9. CDR3 in DNA: TGTGCCAGCAGCTCCATTTGGACTAGCGGGCAACAAGAGACCCAGTACTTC. It codes for CASSSIWTSGQQETQYF.

The chain couples TRBV5-4 to TRBJ2-3, with 9 bases aligning to TRBD1. Germline V gene lookup returns CDR1 SGHNT and CDR2 YYREEE (reference sequence). The junction had 1 base not matched to a gene; V was cut back by 5 bases and J by 3 bases. The CDR3 consists of 13 residues. This CDR3 reads CASRTGGTDTQYF. CDR3 DNA sequence: TGTGCCAGCAGGACAGGGGGGACAGATACGCAGTATTTT.

The V gene is TRBV5-1, the J gene TRBJ1-2, with 8 bases fitting TRBD1. There are 14 residues in the CDR3. Trimming took 0 bases from V and 8 from J; bases not matched to a gene: 6. Germline V lookup: CDR1 SGHRS, CDR2 YFSETQ. The CDR3 loop reads CASSLGGTGRGYTF. The CDR3 coding sequence is TGCGCCAGCAGCTTGGGGGGGACAGGACGCGGCTACACCTTC.

J is TRBJ2-7 and V is TRBV10-3; 8 nucleotides align to TRBD2. V shed 9 bases and J 2 bases; nucleotides not matched to a gene: 12. This CDR3 contains 15 residues. Germline loops: CDR1 ENHRY, CDR2 SYGVKD. The CDR3 DNA follows: TGTGCCATACGGGGGTCGGGACTAGAGGCCTACGAGCAGTACTTC. Translated: CAIRGSGLEAYEQYF.

The rearrangement links TRBV4-3 to TRBJ2-3, with a possible D match to TRBD2 (5 bases). Trimming stripped 0 bases from V and 0 bases from J, with 13 bases between. CDR1 is LGHNA and CDR2 is YSLEER in the germline V gene. The CDR3 covers 17 residues. The CDR3 coding sequence is TGCGCCAGCAGCCAAGATGACGCGGCGGGCAGCACAGATACGCAGTATTTT. Its protein product is CASSQDDAAGSTDTQYF.

The CDR3 DNA reads as TGTGCCAGCAGTTGGACTGTAACCTACAATGAGCAGTTCTTC. Translated: CASSWTVTYNEQFF. The gene calls are TRBV6-5 and TRBJ2-1, with D possibly matching TRBD2 (5 bases). Germline V gene sequence: CDR1 MNHEY, CDR2 SVGAGI. Trimming took 4 bases from V and 2 from J, leaving 9 bases between them. The CDR3 is 14 residues long.

The genes are TRBV29-1 and TRBJ1-2; D perhaps matches TRBD1 (5 bases). Per the germline V gene, CDR1 is SQVTM and CDR2 is ANQGSEA. V was clipped by 3 bases and J by 9 bases, with 20 bases between them. The CDR3 loop spans 14 amino acids. The CDR3 sequence: CSVDFPGSLRSYTF. In nucleotides, the CDR3 is TGCAGCGTTGATTTTCCAGGGTCGCTTAGAAGCTACACCTTC.

The chain carries TRBV28 and TRBJ1-2; D call uncertain. Germline lookup yields CDR1 MDHEN and CDR2 SYDVKM. V was trimmed by 8 bases and J by 8 bases, leaving 21 bases between them. The CDR3 covers 14 residues. The CDR3 nucleotides are TGTGCCAGCTCCCCAGGAAGAGAAATAAGCGGCTACACCTTC. Its translation is CASSPGREISGYTF.

The genes are TRBV25-1 and TRBJ1-1, with D perhaps matching TRBD1 (5 bases). The CDR3 is 16 amino acids. V gave up 2 bases and J gave up 4 bases, with 17 bases separating them. The germline CDR1 and CDR2 sequences are MGHDK and SYGVNS. The CDR3: CASSERGGFYSTEAFF. The CDR3 nucleotides read TGTGCCAGCAGTGAACGGGGGGGATTTTATAGCACTGAAGCTTTCTTT.

This chain uses TRBV11-2 with TRBJ2-7; 10 nucleotides line up with TRBD2. CDR3 length: 19 amino acids. The junction had 17 bases not matched to a gene; V was cut back by 2 bases and J by 4 bases. CDR1 SGHAT and CDR2 FQNNGV come from the germline V gene. Written as DNA, the CDR3 is TGTGCCAGCAGCTTATGGGGATCAAGCGGGAGGGCCCTAGAGTACGAGCAGTACTTC. Translation gives CASSLWGSSGRALEYEQYF.

The chain recombines TRBV4-1 with TRBJ2-4; maybe TRBD1 (6 bases). The V gene's germline CDR1 is MGHRA and CDR2 YSYEKL. The CDR3 contains 15 residues. With 5 bases removed from V and 3 bases from J, the gap between germline ends came to 14 bases. The CDR3 DNA reads as TGCGCCAGCAGCGGGGGCATGGCAGTCAAAAACATTCAGTACTTC. Translating it yields CASSGGMAVKNIQYF.

CDR3 coding DNA: TGCGCCAGCAGCCAAGACCGATCCGTTGTGACTAGCGGGGGGGACGGCACCGGGGAGCTGTTTTTT. Protein sequence: CASSQDRSVVTSGGDGTGELFF. The chain has TRBV4-1 and TRBJ2-2, with TRBD2 identical over 14 bases. The CDR3 covers 22 residues. Per germline, CDR1 MGHRA and CDR2 YSYEKL. V shed 0 bases and J 4 bases; nucleotides not matched to a gene: 16.

The V and J genes are TRBV28 and TRBJ2-3; 11 nucleotides align to TRBD2. The germline CDR1 and CDR2 sequences are MDHEN and SYDVKM. Unmatched junction bases numbered 8, after V lost 5 bases and J lost 1 base. CDR3 length: 17 residues. CDR3 sequence: CASSPHHSGGGTDTQYF. For the CDR3, the DNA is TGTGCCAGCAGTCCACATCATAGCGGGGGGGGCACAGATACGCAGTATTTT.

The chain combines TRBV9 with TRBJ2-3, with D possibly being TRBD2 (6 bases). V was trimmed by 1 base and J by 0 bases, leaving 9 bases between them. This CDR3 has 15 residues. The germline V gene encodes CDR1 SGDLS and CDR2 YYNGEE. The CDR3 loop reads CASSVRLASTDTQYF. CDR3 in DNA: TGTGCCAGCAGCGTACGGCTAGCGAGCACAGATACGCAGTATTTT.

The V call is TRBV6-6, the J call TRBJ1-2, with D hard to call. V lost 0 bases and J lost 11, with 7 bases in between. CDR1 is MNHNY and CDR2 is SVGAGI in the germline V gene (reference sequence). CDR3 length equals 11 residues. CDR3 sequence reads: CASSYSTRYTF. DNA of the CDR3: TGTGCCAGCAGTTACTCCACCCGGTACACCTTC.

The table lists this clone with a count of one. The chain has TRBV7-9 and TRBJ2-2, with 8 bases lining up with TRBD1. CDR1 is SEHNR and CDR2 is FQNEAQ in the germline V gene (reference sequence). CDR3 size: 15 residues. J was trimmed by 0 bases and V by 9 bases; bases with no gene match: 6. The CDR3 DNA reads TGTGCCAGTGCACAGGGGGATTCGAACACCGGGGAGCTGTTTTTT. This gives the protein CASAQGDSNTGELFF.

The V gene is TRBV28, the J gene TRBJ2-1; 7 nucleotides match TRBD2. Germline lookup yields CDR1 MDHEN and CDR2 SYDVKM. Germline trimming cut 3 bases from V and 7 bases from J; bases unmatched to any gene: 6. The CDR3 has 14 residues. CDR3 amino acids: CASSLPGGWNEQFF. CDR3 DNA sequence: TGTGCCAGCAGTTTGCCGGGAGGATGGAATGAGCAGTTCTTC.

Only one count was recorded for this clone. The chain has TRBV6-5 and TRBJ2-7; 9 bases line up with TRBD1. The CDR3 is 15 residues long. Per the germline V gene, CDR1 is MNHEY and CDR2 is SVGAGI. J lost 5 bases, V lost 4 bases, and 9 bases had no gene match. The CDR3 region is CASSSGTGRINEQYF. The CDR3 DNA sequence: TGTGCCAGCAGTTCCGGGACAGGGAGGATCAACGAGCAGTACTTC.